This TCR beta chain was captured by sequencing in a study of beta chain features in type 1 diabetes. Every isolated RNA sample was fully reverse transcribed, so sequencing captured expressed TCRB transcripts. Some clones are missing from TCRdb's copy, which holds only in-frame ones; the method was immunoSEQ multiplex PCR. The table lists 300,000 to 350,000 clones, approximately 8% of them singletons. Many counts were recorded for this clone. Trimming took off 2 bases at V and 10 bases at J, with 10 bases between the two ends. Germline values: CDR1 ENHRY, CDR2 SYGVKD. The CDR3 is made up of 12 amino acids.

This receptor was taken from a young woman in good health. The genes are TRBV10-3 and TRBJ2-3; unclear D gene. Sequenced sample: central memory CD4+ T cells from blood. The CDR3 here is CAISEREQSQYF. CDR3 coding DNA: TGTGCCATCAGTGAGAGAGAGCAATCGCAGTATTTT.